Shown below are 6 T cell receptor beta chains from a single sample sequenced in a study of shared clonotypes between healthy human individuals. Cells designated naive CD8 were CD45RO-negative and were positively selected for CCR7, with terminally differentiated effector memory CD45RA+ cells excluded. Some clones are missing from TCRdb's copy, which holds only in-frame ones; the method was immunoSEQ multiplex PCR. Of 800,000 or so clones in the sample, 90% to 98% are singletons; the top ten hold over 0.2%. Sequenced: naive CD8+ T cells sorted from blood. The receptors were gathered from a man aged 25 to 40 in good health.

The chain has TRBV7-9 and TRBJ2-7; 13 bases are shared with TRBD2. There are 16 residues in the CDR3. Germline V gene data show CDR1 as SEHNR and CDR2 as FQNEAQ (reference sequence). J was trimmed by 6 bases and V by 4 bases; bases with no gene match: 9. The CDR3 region has the DNA TGTGCCAGCAGCTACCCCGGACTAGCGGGAGTAGGCGAGCAGTACTTC. Its translation is CASSYPGLAGVGEQYF.

The V gene is TRBV7-9, the J gene TRBJ2-7, with D uncertain. This CDR3 spans 11 amino acids. The V gene's germline CDR1 is SEHNR and CDR2 FQNEAQ (reference sequence). Trimming removed 4 bases at V and 5 bases at J, with 6 bases between. CDR3 in DNA: TGTGCCAGCAGCTACGGCCACGAGCAGTACTTC. Translation gives CASSYGHEQYF.

Comments on this clone: The same CDR3 can be traced to other DNA sequences in this sample. The chain couples TRBV27 to TRBJ2-7, with 9 bases fitting TRBD1. CDR1 is MNHEY and CDR2 is SMNVEV in the germline V gene (reference sequence). The CDR3 has 14 amino acids. The ends lost 3 bases at V and 3 bases at J; junction bases unmatched: 3. CDR3 coding DNA: TGTGCCAGCAGTTTGGGACAGGGCGGCTACGAGCAGTACTTC. Translated, it gives CASSLGQGGYEQYF.

This chain links TRBV27 with TRBJ1-3, with a possible D match to TRBD1 (5 bases). From germline, CDR1 is MNHEY and CDR2 SMNVEV (reference sequence). The V end lost 5 bases, the J end lost 0 bases, and 17 bases lay between the germline ends. This CDR3 region has 17 residues. The chain's CDR3 is CASSVLPPTGSGNTIYF. The CDR3 nucleotides are TGTGCCAGCAGTGTACTACCCCCAACAGGCTCTGGAAACACCATATATTTT.

J is TRBJ2-7 and V is TRBV28, with no clear D. The V end lost 7 bases, the J end lost 3 bases, and 16 bases lay between the germline ends. This CDR3 region has 14 residues. The germline V gene has CDR1 MDHEN and CDR2 SYDVKM. The CDR3 DNA reads as TGTGCCAGCAATGGAGACCCATCAAGCTACGAGCAGTACTTC. This gives the protein CASNGDPSSYEQYF.

The chain links TRBV9 to TRBJ2-2; the D gene is possibly TRBD1 (7 bases). The CDR3 spans 15 residues. In germline, CDR1 is SGDLS, CDR2 YYNGEE. V lost 3 bases and J 5 bases, leaving 14 bases between the germline ends. In DNA form, the CDR3 reads TGTGCCAGCAGCGGGAGACAGGGAGGTACCGGGGAGCTGTTTTTT. This codes for CASSGRQGGTGELFF.